The rows below give T cell receptor beta chains drawn from one sample of a study of blood T cell repertoires in COVID-19. Only in-frame clones appear in the TCRdb table, and some are missing; sequencing was by immunoSEQ multiplex PCR. The sample holds roughly 68,000 clones; 80% to 90% are singletons and the top ten take less than 4.5%. The specimen sequenced was PBMCs or T cells enriched from blood (not recorded which). The receptor set was obtained from a woman in her thirties or forties with acute COVID-19. CDR3s include the opening cysteine and the closing phenylalanine or tryptophan. Fields, in order: V gene, J gene, clone size, CDR3 protein. Size tells how often a clone was seen (once, few, many) or the class of an expanded clone, and some rows leave it out.

TRBV5-1,TRBJ1-6,.,CASSWDSNSPLHF
TRBV3-1/TRBV3-2,TRBJ1-2,.,CASSQDGAGYGYTF
TRBV11-2,TRBJ1-1,.,CASSPATGGLLSNTEAFF
TRBV18,TRBJ2-7,.,CASSTAGTGGYEQYF
TRBV11-2,TRBJ2-1,once,CASSLGPGGGVHNEQFF
TRBV5-6,TRBJ1-5,.,CASSRTGARQPQHF
TRBV7-9,TRBJ2-4,.,CASSTAGIAKNIQYF
TRBV6-6,TRBJ2-7,.,CASSSDRLTGEQYF
TRBV19,TRBJ2-1,.,CASSISAGLAGGQFF
TRBV11-2,TRBJ2-1,few,CASSLRTSAPNEQFF
TRBV6-2/TRBV6-3,TRBJ1-5,once,CASSYSLTLVRQPQHF